Below are 11 T cell receptor beta chains sequenced from a single sample in a study of T-cell memory formation after mild COVID-19. Via MiXCR, TCRdb re-called the 5' RACE reads, giving one row per CDR3 protein. The sample lists about 360,000 distinct CDR3 sequences, approximately 15% occurring once. Material for sequencing was PBMCs or a T cell subset sorted from them (not recorded which). These receptors all stem from a man aged 18 to 35 who had mild COVID-19 (a few samples of this study predate the infection). Cell type and time point are not known.

This sequence joins TRBV9 and TRBJ2-5; a weak D match, TRBD2 (5 bases). V was pared by 8 bases and J by 4 bases, with 15 bases between. The CDR3 is 13 residues long. The V gene's germline CDR1 is SGDLS and CDR2 YYNGEE. CDR3 bases: TGTGCCAGTAGAGGGAGATCCGGAGAGACCCAGTACTTC. Its translation: CASRGRSGETQYF.

This clonotype was seen a few times. This chain joins TRBV6-5 and TRBJ1-5, with TRBD1 as a possible D gene (5 bases). Trimming removed 0 bases from V and 4 bases from J, with 10 bases in between. Germline CDR1 is MNHEY and CDR2 is SVGAGI. The length of the CDR3 is 15 residues. CDR3 protein: CASSYSGAQNQPQHF. The CDR3 bases are TGTGCCAGCAGTTACTCTGGGGCGCAGAATCAGCCCCAGCATTTT.

This clonotype was seen more than once but under ten times. The CDR3: CASSTYRDQPQHF. The CDR3 DNA reads as TGTGCCAGCAGTACGTATAGGGACCAGCCCCAGCATTTT. V usage is TRBV6-6 and J usage is TRBJ1-5, with D possibly being TRBD1 (5 bases). The CDR3 sequence is 13 residues long. The V end was cut by 5 bases, the J end by 7 bases, with 12 bases between. In germline, CDR1 is MNHNY, CDR2 SVGAGI (reference sequence).

This chain joins TRBV28 and TRBJ2-7, with 7 bases identical to TRBD1. This CDR3 is built from 12 residues. CDR1 is MDHEN and CDR2 is SYDVKM in the germline V gene. V trimming: 5 bases; J trimming: 13 bases; junction bases outside the gene matches: 11. The CDR3 nucleotides are TGTGCCAGCAGTATTATGGGACAGCCAATTTACGTC. It yields the protein CASSIMGQPIYV.

The gene calls are TRBV10-3 and TRBJ2-5; 10 positions match TRBD2. The germline CDR1 and CDR2 sequences are ENHRY and SYGVKD. CDR3 length equals 15 residues. The trim removed 6 bases at V and 1 base at J, leaving 5 bases unmatched. CDR3 in amino acids: CAISATSGLQETQYF. For the CDR3, the DNA is TGTGCCATCAGCGCGACTAGCGGGCTCCAAGAGACCCAGTACTTC.

The sample holds many counts of this clonotype. The genes are TRBV4-1 and TRBJ1-1, with D unresolved. Trimming removed 1 base from V and 6 bases from J, with 9 bases in between. The germline CDR1 and CDR2 sequences are MGHRA and YSYEKL. The CDR3 is made up of 13 amino acids. The CDR3 nucleotides are TGCGCCAGCAGCCAAGTAGGGCTAGCTGAAGCTTTCTTT. It translates to CASSQVGLAEAFF.

In its sample, this clonotype was seen a few times. The CDR3 DNA sequence: TGCGCCAGCAGCCAAGTCCGGGGGAACTATGGCTACACCTTC. Translation: CASSQVRGNYGYTF. J is TRBJ1-2 and V is TRBV4-3; perhaps TRBD1 as D (5 bases). Germline CDR1 LGHNA, CDR2 YSLEER. Trimming took off 1 base at V and 2 bases at J, with 8 bases between the two ends. The CDR3 runs to 14 residues.

This clonotype was detected many times. This chain uses TRBV20-1 with TRBJ2-7, with no clear D. V was clipped by 3 bases and J by 0 bases, with 12 bases between them. CDR3 size: 14 residues. The germline V gene has CDR1 DFQATT and CDR2 SNEGSKA (reference sequence). CDR3 amino acids: CSARGRSSSYEQYV. The CDR3 bases are TGCAGTGCTAGGGGTCGGTCCAGCTCCTACGAGCAGTACGTC.

At least ten counts were recorded for this clonotype. V is TRBV12-3 or TRBV12-4 and J is TRBJ1-3, with TRBD1 matching over 9 bases. This CDR3 comprises 14 residues. J was trimmed by 2 bases and V by 5 bases; bases with no gene match: 1. In DNA, the CDR3 is TGTGCCAGCAGTCGGACAGGGGCTGGAAACACCATATATTTT. Translation gives CASSRTGAGNTIYF.

This clonotype was recorded at least ten times. The chain recombines TRBV25-1 with TRBJ1-1, with unresolved D. The CDR3 sequence is 14 residues long. The germline gives CDR1 MGHDK, CDR2 SYGVNS. V was trimmed by 0 bases and J by 1 base, leaving 6 bases between them. The CDR3 spells CASSEYRQNTEAFF. The CDR3 coding sequence is TGTGCCAGCAGTGAATATAGACAGAACACTGAAGCTTTCTTT.

This clonotype has ten or more counts. The chain links TRBV12-3 or TRBV12-4 to TRBJ2-1; D is uncertain. Deletions cut 1 base from V and 1 base from J, with 8 bases between. The CDR3 has 15 residues. CDR3 residues: CASSLGWQSYNEQFF. In nucleotides, the CDR3 is TGTGCCAGCAGTTTAGGGTGGCAATCCTACAATGAGCAGTTCTTC.